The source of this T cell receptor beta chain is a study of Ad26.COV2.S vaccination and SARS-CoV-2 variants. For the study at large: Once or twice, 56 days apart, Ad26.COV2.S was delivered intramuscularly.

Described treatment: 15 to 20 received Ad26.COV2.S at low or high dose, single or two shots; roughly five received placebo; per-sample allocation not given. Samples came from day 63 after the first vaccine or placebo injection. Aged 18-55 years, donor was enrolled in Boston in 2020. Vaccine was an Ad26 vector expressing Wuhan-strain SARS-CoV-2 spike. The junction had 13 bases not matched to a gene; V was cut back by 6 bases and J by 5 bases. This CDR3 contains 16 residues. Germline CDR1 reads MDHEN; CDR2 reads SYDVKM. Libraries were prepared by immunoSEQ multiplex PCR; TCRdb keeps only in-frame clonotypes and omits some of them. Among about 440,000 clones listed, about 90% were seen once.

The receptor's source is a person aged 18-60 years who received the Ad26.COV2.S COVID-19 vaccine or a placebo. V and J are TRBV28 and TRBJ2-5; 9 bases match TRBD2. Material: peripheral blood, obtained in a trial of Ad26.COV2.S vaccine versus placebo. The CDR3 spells CASSPSSGKYGETQYF. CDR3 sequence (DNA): TGTGCCAGCAGCCCCTCTAGCGGGAAATATGGCGAGACCCAGTACTTC.